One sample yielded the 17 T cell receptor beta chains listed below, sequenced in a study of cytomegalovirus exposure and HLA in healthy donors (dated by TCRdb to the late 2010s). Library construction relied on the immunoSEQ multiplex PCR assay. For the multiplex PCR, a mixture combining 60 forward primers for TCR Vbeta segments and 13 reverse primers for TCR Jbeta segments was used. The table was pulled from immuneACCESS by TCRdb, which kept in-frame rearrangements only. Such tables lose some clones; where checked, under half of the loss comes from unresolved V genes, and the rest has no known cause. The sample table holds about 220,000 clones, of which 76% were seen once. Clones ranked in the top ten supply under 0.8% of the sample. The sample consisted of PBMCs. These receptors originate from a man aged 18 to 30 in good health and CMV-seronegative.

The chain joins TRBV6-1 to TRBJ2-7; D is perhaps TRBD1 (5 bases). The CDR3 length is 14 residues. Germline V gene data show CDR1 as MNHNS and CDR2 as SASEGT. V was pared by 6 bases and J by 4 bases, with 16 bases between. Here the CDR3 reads CASRAGSLSYEQYF. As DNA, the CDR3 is TGTGCCAGCAGGGCAGGGTCTCTTAGTTACGAGCAGTACTTC.

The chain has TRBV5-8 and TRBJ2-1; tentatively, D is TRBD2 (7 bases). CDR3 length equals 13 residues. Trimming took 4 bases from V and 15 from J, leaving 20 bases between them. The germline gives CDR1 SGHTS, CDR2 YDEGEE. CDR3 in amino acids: CASSPQGGEARFF. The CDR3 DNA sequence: TGTGCCAGCAGCCCCCAAGGGGGGGAGGCAAGGTTCTTC. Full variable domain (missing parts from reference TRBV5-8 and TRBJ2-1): EAGVTQSPTHLIKTRGQQATLRCSPISGHTSVYWYQQALGLGLQFLLWYDEGEERNRGNFPPRFSGRQFPNYSSELNVNALELEDSALYLCASSPQGGEARFFGPGTRLTVL.

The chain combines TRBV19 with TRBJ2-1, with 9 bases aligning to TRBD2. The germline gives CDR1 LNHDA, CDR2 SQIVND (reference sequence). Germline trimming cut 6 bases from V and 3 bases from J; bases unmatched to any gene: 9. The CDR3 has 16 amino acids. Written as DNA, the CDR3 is TGTGCCAGTAGCACCCTTAGTAGCGGGAGCTACAATGAGCAGTTCTTC. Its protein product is CASSTLSSGSYNEQFF.

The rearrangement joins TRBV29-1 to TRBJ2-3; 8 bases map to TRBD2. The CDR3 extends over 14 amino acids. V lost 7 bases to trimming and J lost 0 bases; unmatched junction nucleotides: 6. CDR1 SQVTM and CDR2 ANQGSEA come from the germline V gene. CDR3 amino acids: CSARTSMSTDTQYF. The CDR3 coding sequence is TGCAGCGCGAGGACTAGCATGAGCACAGATACGCAGTATTTT.

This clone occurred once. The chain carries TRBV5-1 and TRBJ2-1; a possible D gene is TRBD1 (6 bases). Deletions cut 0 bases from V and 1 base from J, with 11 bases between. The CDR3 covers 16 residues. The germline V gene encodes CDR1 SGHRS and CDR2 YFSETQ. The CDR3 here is CASSLGQGNSYNEQFF. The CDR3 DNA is TGCGCCAGCAGCTTGGGCCAGGGGAATTCCTACAATGAGCAGTTCTTC.

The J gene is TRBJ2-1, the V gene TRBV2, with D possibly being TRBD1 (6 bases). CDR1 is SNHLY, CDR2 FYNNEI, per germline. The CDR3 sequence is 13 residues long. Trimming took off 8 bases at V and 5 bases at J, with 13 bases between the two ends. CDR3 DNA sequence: TGTGCCAGCCTGAGGGACAATAACAATGAGCAGTTCTTC. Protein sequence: CASLRDNNNEQFF. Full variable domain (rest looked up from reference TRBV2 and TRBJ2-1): EPEVTQTPSHQVTQMGQEVILRCVPISNHLYFYWYRQILGQKVEFLVSFYNNEISEKSEIFDDQFSVERPDGSNFTLKIRSTKLEDSAMYFCASLRDNNNEQFFGPGTRLTVL.

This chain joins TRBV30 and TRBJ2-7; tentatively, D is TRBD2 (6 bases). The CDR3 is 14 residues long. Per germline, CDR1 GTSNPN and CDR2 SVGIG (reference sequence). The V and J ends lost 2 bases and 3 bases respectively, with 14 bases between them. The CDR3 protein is CAWSKGRGGYEQYF. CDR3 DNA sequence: TGTGCCTGGAGTAAGGGGCGGGGCGGCTACGAGCAGTACTTC.

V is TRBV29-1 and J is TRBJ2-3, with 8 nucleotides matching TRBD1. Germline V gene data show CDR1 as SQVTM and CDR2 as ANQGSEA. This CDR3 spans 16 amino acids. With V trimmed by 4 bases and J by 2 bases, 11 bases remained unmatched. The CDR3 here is CSVVQGDTQTTDTQYF. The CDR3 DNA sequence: TGCAGCGTTGTACAGGGGGACACTCAGACCACAGATACGCAGTATTTT.

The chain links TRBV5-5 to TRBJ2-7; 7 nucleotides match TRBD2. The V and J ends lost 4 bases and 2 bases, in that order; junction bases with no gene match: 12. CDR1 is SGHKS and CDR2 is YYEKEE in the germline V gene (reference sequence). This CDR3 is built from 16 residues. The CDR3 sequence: CASSLIGGYQAYEQYF. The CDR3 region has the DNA TGTGCCAGCAGCCTTATCGGGGGGTACCAAGCCTACGAGCAGTACTTC.

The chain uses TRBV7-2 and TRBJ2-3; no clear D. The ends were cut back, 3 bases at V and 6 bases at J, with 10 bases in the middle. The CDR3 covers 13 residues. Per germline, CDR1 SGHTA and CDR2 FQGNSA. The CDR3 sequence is CASSLYTADTQYF. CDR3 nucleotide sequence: TGTGCCAGCAGCTTGTACACCGCCGATACGCAGTATTTT.

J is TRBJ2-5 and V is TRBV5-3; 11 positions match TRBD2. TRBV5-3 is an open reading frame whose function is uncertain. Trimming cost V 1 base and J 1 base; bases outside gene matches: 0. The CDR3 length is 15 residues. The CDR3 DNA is TGTGCCAGAAGCTTGACTAGCGGGAGCCAAGAGACCCAGTACTTC. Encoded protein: CARSLTSGSQETQYF.

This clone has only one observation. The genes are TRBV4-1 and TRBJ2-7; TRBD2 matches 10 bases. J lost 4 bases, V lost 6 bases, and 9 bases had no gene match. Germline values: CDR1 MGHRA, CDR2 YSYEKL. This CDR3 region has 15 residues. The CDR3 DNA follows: TGCGCCAGCAGGTATAGCGGGAGGTCCCAATACGAGCAGTACTTC. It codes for CASRYSGRSQYEQYF.

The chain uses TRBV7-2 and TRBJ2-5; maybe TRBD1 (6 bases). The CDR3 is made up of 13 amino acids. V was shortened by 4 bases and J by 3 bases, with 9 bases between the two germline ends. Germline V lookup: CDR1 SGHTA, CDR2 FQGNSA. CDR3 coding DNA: TGTGCCAGCAGCTATAACAGGGAAGAGACCCAGTACTTC. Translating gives CASSYNREETQYF.

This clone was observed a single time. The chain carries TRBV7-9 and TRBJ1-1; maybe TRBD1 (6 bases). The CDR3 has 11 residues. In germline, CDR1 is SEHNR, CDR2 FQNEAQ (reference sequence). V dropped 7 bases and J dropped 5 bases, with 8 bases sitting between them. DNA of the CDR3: TGTGCCAGCACCCAGGGGACTGAAGCTTTCTTT. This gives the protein CASTQGTEAFF. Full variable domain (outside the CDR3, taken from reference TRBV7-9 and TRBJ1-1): DTGVSQNPRHKITKRGQNVTFRCDPISEHNRLYWYRQTLGQGPEFLTYFQNEAQLEKSRLLSDRFSAERPKGSFSTLEIQRTEQGDSAMYLCASTQGTEAFFGQGTRLTVV.

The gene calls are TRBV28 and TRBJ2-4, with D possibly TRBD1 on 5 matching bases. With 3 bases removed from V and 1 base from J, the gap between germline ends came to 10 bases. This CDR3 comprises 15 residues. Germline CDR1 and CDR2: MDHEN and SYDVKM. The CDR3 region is CASSLQGWAKNIQYF. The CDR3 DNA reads TGTGCCAGCAGTTTGCAGGGCTGGGCCAAAAACATTCAGTACTTC.

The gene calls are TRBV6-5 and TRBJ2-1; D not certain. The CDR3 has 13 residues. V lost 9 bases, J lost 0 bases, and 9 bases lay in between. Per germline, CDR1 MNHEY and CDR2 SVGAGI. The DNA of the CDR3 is TGTGCCAGTAGTGGCATCTCCTACAATGAGCAGTTCTTC. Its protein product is CASSGISYNEQFF.

In DNA form, the CDR3 reads TGTGCCAGCAGATACAGGGATACGCAGTATTTT. It yields the protein CASRYRDTQYF. This sequence joins TRBV2 and TRBJ2-3, with D possibly matching TRBD1 (5 bases). CDR3 length: 11 residues. The germline V gene has CDR1 SNHLY and CDR2 FYNNEI. The V and J ends lost 6 bases and 6 bases respectively, with 7 bases between them.